Below are 22 T cell receptor beta chains sequenced from a single sample in a study of OX40 agonist ivuxolimab in advanced cancers. Data came from immunoSEQ multiplex PCR; TCRdb stores just in-frame clones and leaves some out. The data show 100,000 or so clones, less than 90% seen once. The input for sequencing was CD4+ or CD8+ T cells sorted from blood, taken in a trial of the OX40 agonist ivuxolimab. The receptor set was obtained from an adult with an advanced solid tumor such as melanoma, head and neck, liver or kidney cancer.

The rearrangement joins TRBV4-3 to TRBJ2-1; TRBD2 agrees at 13 bases. There are 18 residues in the CDR3. Germline V lookup: CDR1 LGHNA, CDR2 YSLEER. V lost 1 base to trimming and J lost 8 bases; unmatched junction nucleotides: 11. The CDR3 protein is CASSQGLGLAGVLDEQFF. In nucleotides, the CDR3 is TGCGCCAGCAGCCAAGGCCTTGGACTAGCGGGAGTTTTGGATGAGCAGTTCTTC.

This chain connects TRBV7-2 to TRBJ2-5, with TRBD1 identical over 7 bases. V lost 5 bases, J lost 2 bases, and 17 bases stayed unmatched. The CDR3 loop spans 18 amino acids. Germline lookup yields CDR1 SGHTA and CDR2 FQGNSA. CDR3 in DNA: TGTGCCAGCAGCCCTAACAGGGGCACCCCCACTATGCAAGAGACCCAGTACTTC. Translated, it gives CASSPNRGTPTMQETQYF. Variable domain in full (rest from reference TRBV7-2 and TRBJ2-5): GAGVSQSPSNKVTEKGKDVELRCDPISGHTALYWYRQSLGQGLEFLIYFQGNSAPDKSGLPSDRFSAERTGGSVSTLTIQRTQQEDSAVYLCASSPNRGTPTMQETQYFGPGTRLLVL.

The gene calls are TRBV2 and TRBJ2-7; D tentatively fits TRBD1 or TRBD2 (5 bases each). Germline CDR1 and CDR2: SNHLY and FYNNEI. With 6 bases removed from V and 3 bases from J, the gap between germline ends came to 15 bases. The CDR3 sequence is 14 residues long. This chain's CDR3 is CASRGETADYEQYF. The CDR3 DNA reads TGTGCCAGCAGGGGGGAAACAGCCGACTACGAGCAGTACTTC. Drawing the rest from reference TRBV2 and TRBJ2-7, the complete variable domain is EPEVTQTPSHQVTQMGQEVILRCVPISNHLYFYWYRQILGQKVEFLVSFYNNEISEKSEIFDDQFSVERPDGSNFTLKIRSTKLEDSAMYFCASRGETADYEQYFGPGTRLTVT.

The V and J genes are TRBV11-3 and TRBJ2-2; D not certain. CDR1 and CDR2 from the germline V gene are SGHNT and YENEEA. There are 14 residues in the CDR3. With 3 bases removed from V and 4 bases from J, the gap between germline ends came to 9 bases. In DNA form, the CDR3 reads TGTGCCAGCAGCTTGAGGTCCACCACCGGGGAGCTGTTTTTT. It is translated as CASSLRSTTGELFF.

V is TRBV7-9 and J is TRBJ1-2, with D possibly matching TRBD1 (5 bases). The V end lost 5 bases, the J end lost 6 bases, and 7 bases lay between the germline ends. This CDR3 comprises 11 residues. Germline values: CDR1 SEHNR, CDR2 FQNEAQ (reference sequence). The CDR3 spells CASSGGHGYTF. DNA for the CDR3: TGTGCCAGCAGCGGGGGACATGGCTACACCTTC. The full variable domain, its missing parts supplied by reference TRBV7-9 and TRBJ1-2, is DTGVSQNPRHKITKRGQNVTFRCDPISEHNRLYWYRQTLGQGPEFLTYFQNEAQLEKSRLLSDRFSAERPKGSFSTLEIQRTEQGDSAMYLCASSGGHGYTFGSGTRLTVV.

The rearrangement joins TRBV18 to TRBJ1-1, with D uncertain. CDR3 length equals 14 residues. The germline V gene encodes CDR1 KGHSH and CDR2 LQKENI. The V gene lost 4 bases and the J gene lost 5 bases, with 14 bases spanning the gap. CDR3 residues: CASSLGEGWTEAFF. The CDR3, as DNA: TGTGCCAGCTCACTTGGGGAGGGATGGACTGAAGCTTTCTTT.

The chain carries TRBV5-5 and TRBJ1-5; perhaps TRBD1 as D (5 bases). There are 16 residues in the CDR3. V was clipped by 2 bases and J by 7 bases, with 19 bases between them. Germline values: CDR1 SGHKS, CDR2 YYEKEE (reference sequence). This CDR3 reads CASSFGGGLASQPQHF. CDR3 sequence (DNA): TGTGCCAGCAGCTTCGGTGGGGGTCTAGCCTCCCAGCCCCAGCATTTT.

This chain connects TRBV6-6 to TRBJ2-5; tentative D call: TRBD1 (5 bases). Trimming cost V 0 bases and J 5 bases, with 13 bases left between them. The germline CDR1 and CDR2 sequences are MNHNY and SVGAGI (reference sequence). The CDR3 spans 15 residues. This CDR3 is CASSYSGYPGETQYF. CDR3 DNA sequence: TGTGCCAGCAGTTACTCGGGCTACCCAGGGGAGACCCAGTACTTC.

This chain links TRBV7-3 with TRBJ2-2; 8 nucleotides match TRBD2. The CDR3 has 15 residues. Germline V gene data show CDR1 as SGHTA and CDR2 as FQGTGA. With V trimmed by 5 bases and J by 4 bases, 6 bases remained unmatched. CDR3 amino acids: CASSPGGVATGELFF. CDR3 coding DNA: TGTGCCAGCAGCCCCGGGGGGGTTGCCACCGGGGAGCTGTTTTTT.

This rearrangement joins TRBV6-6 to TRBJ1-1; TRBD1 agrees at 7 bases. With V trimmed by 6 bases and J by 0 bases, 10 bases remained unmatched. The CDR3 runs 16 residues. The germline gives CDR1 MNHNY, CDR2 SVGAGI (reference sequence). CDR3 loop: CASSSTGGQLNTEAFF. CDR3 DNA sequence: TGTGCCAGCAGCTCCACCGGGGGACAGTTGAACACTGAAGCTTTCTTT.

This clone was observed once. V and J are TRBV5-1 and TRBJ2-3, with D uncertain. Germline-derived CDR1 and CDR2 are SGHRS and YFSETQ. The V and J ends lost 0 bases and 4 bases respectively, with 12 bases between them. The CDR3 spans 15 residues. As DNA, the CDR3 is TGCGCCAGCAGCTTGGAGGCTAGAAGTGCAGATACGCAGTATTTT. The encoded protein is CASSLEARSADTQYF.

V usage is TRBV30 and J usage is TRBJ1-2; D might be TRBD1 (5 bases). There are 13 residues in the CDR3. V lost 0 bases and J 7 bases, leaving 12 bases between the germline ends. Germline V gives CDR1 GTSNPN, CDR2 SVGIG (reference sequence). The CDR3: CAWSVRGLGGYTF. The CDR3 DNA sequence: TGTGCCTGGAGTGTAAGGGGTCTCGGTGGCTACACCTTC.

V usage is TRBV27 and J usage is TRBJ2-7; TRBD2 matches 13 bases. Germline trimming cut 5 bases from V and 5 bases from J; bases unmatched to any gene: 12. The CDR3 extends over 17 amino acids. Germline lookup yields CDR1 MNHEY and CDR2 SMNVEV (reference sequence). The CDR3 loop reads CASSPRLAGGSADEQYF. CDR3 DNA: TGTGCCAGCAGTCCCAGACTAGCGGGAGGCTCGGCGGACGAGCAGTACTTC.

The J gene is TRBJ2-1, the V gene TRBV5-1, with 11 bases that match TRBD2. The CDR3 covers 16 residues. V lost 7 bases and J lost 0; bases outside the gene matches: 6. Looked up from germline, CDR1 is SGHRS and CDR2 is YFSETQ. The CDR3 region is CASGIAGGPSYNEQFF. The CDR3 DNA reads as TGCGCCAGCGGGATAGCGGGAGGGCCCTCCTACAATGAGCAGTTCTTC.

This chain connects TRBV6-5 to TRBJ2-5; D could derive from TRBD1 or TRBD2 (5 bases each). Trimming left V 6 bases short and J 9 bases short, with 17 bases between. The germline V gene encodes CDR1 MNHEY and CDR2 SVGAGI. CDR3 length: 13 residues. DNA of the CDR3: TGTGCCAGCAGATTGGGACGGCAAGGGGCCCAGTACTTC. This codes for CASRLGRQGAQYF.

J is TRBJ2-7 and V is TRBV7-8; a weak D match, TRBD1 (6 bases). CDR1 SGHVS and CDR2 FQNEAQ come from the germline V gene. With 2 bases removed from V and 2 bases from J, the gap between germline ends came to 13 bases. The CDR3 is 15 residues long. CDR3 coding DNA: TGTGCCAGCAGCTTAAGCTGGCGACAGGCCTACGAGCAGTACTTC. Its translation is CASSLSWRQAYEQYF. Filled out from reference TRBV7-8 and TRBJ2-7, the complete variable domain reads GAGVSQSPRYKVAKRGQDVALRCDPISGHVSLFWYQQALGQGPEFLTYFQNEAQLDKSGLPSDRFFAERPEGSVSTLKIQRTQQEDSAVYLCASSLSWRQAYEQYFGPGTRLTVT.

This chain uses TRBV9 with TRBJ2-3; no clear D. The CDR3 has 13 amino acids. Trimming took off 4 bases at V and 1 base at J, with 7 bases between the two ends. Germline V gene lookup returns CDR1 SGDLS and CDR2 YYNGEE. This CDR3 is CASSSYGTDTQYF. The CDR3 DNA is TGTGCCAGCAGCTCCTACGGCACAGATACGCAGTATTTT.

The chain has TRBV12-5 and TRBJ1-1; D might be TRBD1 (6 bases). V lost 7 bases to trimming and J lost 5 bases, with 20 bases between them. This CDR3 has 15 amino acids. The V gene's germline CDR1 is LGHNT and CDR2 FRNRAP. The CDR3, as DNA: TGTGCTAGTGCCCGGAGGGGGGAACCGGCTACTGAAGCTTTCTTT. This gives the protein CASARRGEPATEAFF.

The CDR3 DNA sequence: TGTGCCAGCAGCTTACGTGGAGGGTTGAACACTGAAGCTTTCTTT. Amino acids: CASSLRGGLNTEAFF. The V gene is TRBV7-9, the J gene TRBJ1-1; D is undetermined. The CDR3 extends over 15 amino acids. Deletions cut 2 bases from V and 0 bases from J, with 10 bases between. The germline gives CDR1 SEHNR, CDR2 FQNEAQ (reference sequence).

V is TRBV19 and J is TRBJ2-1; D remains unclear. The CDR3 is 13 residues long. V lost 0 bases and J 10 bases, leaving 10 bases between the germline ends. Germline-derived CDR1 and CDR2 are LNHDA and SQIVND (reference sequence). The CDR3 DNA follows: TGTGCCAGTAGTATAGATCGAAGGTACGAGCAGTTCTTC. Translation: CASSIDRRYEQFF. The full variable domain, with the rest looked up from reference TRBV19 and TRBJ2-1, is DGGITQSPKYLFRKEGQNVTLSCEQNLNHDAMYWYRQDPGQGLRLIYYSQIVNDFQKGDIAEGYSVSREKKESFPLTVTSAQKNPTAFYLCASSIDRRYEQFFGPGTRLTVL.

The gene calls are TRBV5-5 and TRBJ2-3, with 12 positions matching TRBD2. The length of the CDR3 is 15 residues. After removal of 2 bases from V and 3 bases from J, the junction contained 1 base not matched to a gene. Germline V gene lookup returns CDR1 SGHKS and CDR2 YYEKEE (reference sequence). CDR3 in amino acids: CASSLLAGGTDTQYF. CDR3 sequence (DNA): TGTGCCAGCAGCTTACTAGCGGGAGGTACAGATACGCAGTATTTT.

This chain's CDR3 is CASSKPAEGPREQYV. The CDR3 DNA reads as TGTGCCAGCAGCAAACCCGCGGAGGGGCCGAGGGAGCAGTACGTC. J is TRBJ2-7 and V is TRBV21-1; the table's D call, TRBD2, was not checked against the DNA. TRBV21-1 is a pseudogene segment. The CDR3 spans 15 residues.